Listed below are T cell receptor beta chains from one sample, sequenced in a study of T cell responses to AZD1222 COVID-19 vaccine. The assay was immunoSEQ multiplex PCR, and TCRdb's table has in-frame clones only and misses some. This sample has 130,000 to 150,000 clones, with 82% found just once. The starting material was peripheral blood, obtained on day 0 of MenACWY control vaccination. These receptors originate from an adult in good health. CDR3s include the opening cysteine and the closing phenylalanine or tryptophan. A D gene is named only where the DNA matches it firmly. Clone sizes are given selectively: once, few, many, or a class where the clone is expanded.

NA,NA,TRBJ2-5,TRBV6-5,CASGLGWGETQYF,TGTGCCAGCGGTCTAGGGTGGGGTGAGACCCAGTACTTC
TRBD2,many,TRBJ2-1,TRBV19,CASSLAGLYNEQFF,TGTGCCAGTAGCCTAGCGGGTTTGTACAATGAGCAGTTCTTC
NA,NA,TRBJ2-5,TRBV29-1,CSAWDGGETQYF,TGCAGCGCCTGGGATGGAGGGGAGACCCAGTACTTC
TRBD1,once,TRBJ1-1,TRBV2,CASRRRTGANTEAFF,TGTGCCAGCAGGAGAAGGACAGGGGCAAACACTGAAGCTTTCTTT
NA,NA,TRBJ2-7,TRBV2,CASSDGATYEQYF,TGTGCCAGCAGTGACGGGGCAACCTACGAGCAGTACTTC
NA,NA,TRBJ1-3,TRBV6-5,CASIRAASGNTIYF,TGTGCCAGCATACGCGCGGCCTCTGGAAACACCATATATTTT
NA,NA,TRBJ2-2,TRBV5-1,CASSLGGGPTGELFF,TGCGCCAGCAGCTTGGGCGGCGGCCCCACCGGGGAGCTGTTTTTT
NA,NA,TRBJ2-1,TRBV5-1,CASTQGAYNEQFF,TGCGCCAGCACCCAGGGAGCGTACAATGAGCAGTTCTTC
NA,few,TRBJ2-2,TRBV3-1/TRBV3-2,CASSQQGFGELFF,TGTGCCAGCAGCCAACAGGGATTCGGGGAGCTGTTTTTT
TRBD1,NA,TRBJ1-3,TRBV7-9,CASSPRDRAAGNTIYF,TGTGCCAGCAGCCCCCGGGACAGGGCCGCTGGAAACACCATATATTTT
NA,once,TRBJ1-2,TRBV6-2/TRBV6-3,CASSYVAANYGYTF,TGTGCCAGCAGTTACGTCGCGGCTAACTATGGCTACACCTTC
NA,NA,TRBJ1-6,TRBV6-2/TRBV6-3,CASSYPSPGNSPLHF,TGTGCCAGCAGTTACCCATCCCCAGGAAATTCACCCCTCCACTTT
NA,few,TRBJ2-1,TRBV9,CASSVGSQSSYNEQFF,TGTGCCAGCAGCGTAGGTTCCCAAAGCTCCTACAATGAGCAGTTCTTC
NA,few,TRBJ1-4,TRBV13,CASSLGQSRGSPNEKLFF,TGTGCCAGCAGCTTAGGGCAGAGCCGAGGGTCACCGAATGAAAAACTGTTTTTT
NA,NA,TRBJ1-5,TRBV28,CASSKEGGGQPQHF,TGTGCCAGCAGCAAAGAGGGGGGCGGACAGCCCCAGCATTTT
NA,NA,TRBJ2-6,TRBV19,CASSIVQTGANVLTF,TGTGCCAGTAGTATAGTACAGACTGGGGCCAACGTCCTGACTTTC
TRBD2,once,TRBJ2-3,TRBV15,CATSKHRTSGGTDTQYF,TGTGCCACCAGCAAACACCGGACTAGCGGGGGGACAGATACGCAGTATTTT
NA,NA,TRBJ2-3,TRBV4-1,CASSQEPWGPNTDTQYF,TGCGCCAGCAGCCAAGAACCGTGGGGGCCCAACACAGATACGCAGTATTTT
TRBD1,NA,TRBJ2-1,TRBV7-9,CASSSRDREYEQFF,TGTGCCAGCAGCTCCCGGGACAGGGAGTATGAGCAGTTCTTC
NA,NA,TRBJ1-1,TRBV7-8,CASSWEGGTEAFF,TGTGCCAGCAGCTGGGAGGGTGGCACTGAAGCTTTCTTT